Detailed here is one T cell receptor (beta chain). This CDR3 comprises 16 residues. CDR1 LNHDA and CDR2 SQIVND come from the germline V gene (reference sequence). The germline V and J ends were trimmed by 4 bases and 2 bases, with 17 bases remaining between them. This record belongs to a study of identical twins. Each CDR3 protein is one row after TCRdb ran MiXCR on the 5' RACE reads. Among roughly 630,000 distinct CDR3 sequences, roughly 7.1% were seen once, and the ten largest hold roughly 1.6%. The sample was also linked to a second study, of yellow fever vaccine responses in identical twins.

Material for sequencing was PBMCs. This sequence joins TRBV19 and TRBJ2-5; D is undetermined. The receptor's source is a woman aged 18-30 years in good health. The CDR3 loop reads CASSNQLTDIQETQYF. CDR3 nucleotide sequence: TGTGCCAGTAGTAACCAATTGACGGATATACAAGAGACCCAGTACTTC. Filled out from reference TRBV19 and TRBJ2-5, the complete variable domain reads DGGITQSPKYLFRKEGQNVTLSCEQNLNHDAMYWYRQDPGQGLRLIYYSQIVNDFQKGDIAEGYSVSREKKESFPLTVTSAQKNPTAFYLCASSNQLTDIQETQYFGPGTRLLVL.